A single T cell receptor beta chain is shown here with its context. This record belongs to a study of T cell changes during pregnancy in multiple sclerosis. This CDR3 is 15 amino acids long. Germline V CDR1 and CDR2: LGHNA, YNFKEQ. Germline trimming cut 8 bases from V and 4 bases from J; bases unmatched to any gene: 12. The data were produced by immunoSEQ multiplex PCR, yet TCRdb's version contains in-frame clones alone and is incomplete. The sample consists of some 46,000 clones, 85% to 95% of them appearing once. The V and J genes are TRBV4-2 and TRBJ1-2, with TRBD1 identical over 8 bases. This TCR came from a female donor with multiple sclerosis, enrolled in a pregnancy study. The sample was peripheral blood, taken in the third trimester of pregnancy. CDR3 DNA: TGTGCCAGCGCCCGAGAAGCCGGGACAGGCTATGGCTACACCTTC. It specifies CASAREAGTGYGYTF.